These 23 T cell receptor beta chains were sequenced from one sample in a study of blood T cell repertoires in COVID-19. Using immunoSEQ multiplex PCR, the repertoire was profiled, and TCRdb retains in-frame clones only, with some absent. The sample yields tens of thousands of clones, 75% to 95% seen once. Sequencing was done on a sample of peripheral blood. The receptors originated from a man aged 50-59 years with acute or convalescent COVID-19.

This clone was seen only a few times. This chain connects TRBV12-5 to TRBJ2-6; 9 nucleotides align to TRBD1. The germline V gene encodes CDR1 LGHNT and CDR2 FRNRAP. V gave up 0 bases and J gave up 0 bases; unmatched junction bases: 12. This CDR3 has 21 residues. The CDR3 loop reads CASGLVLKSGQGSSGANVLTF. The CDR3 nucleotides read TGTGCTAGTGGTTTGGTACTAAAATCGGGACAGGGTAGCTCTGGGGCCAACGTCCTGACTTTC.

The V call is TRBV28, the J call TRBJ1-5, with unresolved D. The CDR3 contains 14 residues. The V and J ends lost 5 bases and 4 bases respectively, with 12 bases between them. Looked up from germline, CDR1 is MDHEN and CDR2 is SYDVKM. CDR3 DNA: TGTGCCAGCAGTGCCGGGATATGGAATCAGCCCCAGCATTTT. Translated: CASSAGIWNQPQHF.

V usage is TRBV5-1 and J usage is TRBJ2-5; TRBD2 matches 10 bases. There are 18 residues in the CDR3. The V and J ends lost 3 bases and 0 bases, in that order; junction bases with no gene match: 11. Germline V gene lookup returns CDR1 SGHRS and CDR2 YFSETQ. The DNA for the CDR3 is TGCGCCAGCAGCTCGGGACTAGCGCCCCAAGGGTACCAAGAGACCCAGTACTTC. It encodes CASSSGLAPQGYQETQYF.

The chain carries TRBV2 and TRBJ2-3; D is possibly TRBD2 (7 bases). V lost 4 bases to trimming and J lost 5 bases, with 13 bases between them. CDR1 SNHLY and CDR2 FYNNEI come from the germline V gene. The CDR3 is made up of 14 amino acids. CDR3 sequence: CASSVGGAGDTQYF. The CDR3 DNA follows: TGTGCCAGCAGTGTTGGGGGGGCGGGAGATACGCAGTATTTT.

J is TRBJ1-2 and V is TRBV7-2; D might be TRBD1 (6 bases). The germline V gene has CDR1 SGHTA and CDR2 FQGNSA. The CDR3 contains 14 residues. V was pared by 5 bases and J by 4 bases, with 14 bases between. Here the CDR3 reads CASSRLWGPYGYTF. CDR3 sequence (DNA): TGTGCCAGCAGCCGCCTCTGGGGGCCCTATGGCTACACCTTC.

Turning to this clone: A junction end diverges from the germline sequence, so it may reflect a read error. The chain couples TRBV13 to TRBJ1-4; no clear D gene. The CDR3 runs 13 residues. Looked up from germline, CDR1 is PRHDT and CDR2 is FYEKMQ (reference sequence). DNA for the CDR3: TGTGCCAGCAGCCTAGGGCGAAGAGAAAAACTGTTTTTT. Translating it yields CASSLGRREKLFF.

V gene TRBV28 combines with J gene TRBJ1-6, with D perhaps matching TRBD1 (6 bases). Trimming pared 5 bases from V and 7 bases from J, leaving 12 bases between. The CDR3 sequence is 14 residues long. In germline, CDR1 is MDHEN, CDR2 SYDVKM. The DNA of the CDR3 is TGTGCCAGCAGTGGGGGCCAAACGAATTCACCCCTCCACTTT. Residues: CASSGGQTNSPLHF.

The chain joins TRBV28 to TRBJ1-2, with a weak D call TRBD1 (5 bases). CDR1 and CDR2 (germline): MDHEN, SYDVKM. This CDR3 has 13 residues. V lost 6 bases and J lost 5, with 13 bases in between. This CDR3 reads CASRLTGNYGYTF. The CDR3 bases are TGTGCCAGCAGGTTAACAGGAAATTATGGCTACACCTTC.

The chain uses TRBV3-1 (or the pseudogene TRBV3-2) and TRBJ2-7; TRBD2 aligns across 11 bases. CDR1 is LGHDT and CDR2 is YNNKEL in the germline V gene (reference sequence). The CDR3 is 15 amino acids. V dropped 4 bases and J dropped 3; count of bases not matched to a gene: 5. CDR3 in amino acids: CASSRFSGGGYEQYF. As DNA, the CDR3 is TGTGCCAGCAGCCGATTTAGCGGGGGGGGCTACGAGCAGTACTTC.

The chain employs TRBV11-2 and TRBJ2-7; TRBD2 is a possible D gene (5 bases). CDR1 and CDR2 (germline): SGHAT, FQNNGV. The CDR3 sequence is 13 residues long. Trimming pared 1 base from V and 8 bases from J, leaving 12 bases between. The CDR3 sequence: CASSLGGREKQYF. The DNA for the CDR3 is TGTGCCAGCAGCTTAGGGGGAAGGGAGAAGCAGTACTTC.

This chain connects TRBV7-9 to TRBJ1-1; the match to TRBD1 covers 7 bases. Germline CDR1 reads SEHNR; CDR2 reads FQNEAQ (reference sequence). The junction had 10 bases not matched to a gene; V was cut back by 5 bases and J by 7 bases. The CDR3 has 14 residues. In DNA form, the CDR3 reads TGTGCCAGCAGCCCCATGACAGGGTATCTTGAAGCTTTCTTT. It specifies CASSPMTGYLEAFF.

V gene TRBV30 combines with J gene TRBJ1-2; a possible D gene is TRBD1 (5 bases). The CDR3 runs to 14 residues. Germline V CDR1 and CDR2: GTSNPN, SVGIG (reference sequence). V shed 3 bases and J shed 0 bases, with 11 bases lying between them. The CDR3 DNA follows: TGTGCCTGGAGCCTTGGAGGGGCTAACTATGGCTACACCTTC. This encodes CAWSLGGANYGYTF.

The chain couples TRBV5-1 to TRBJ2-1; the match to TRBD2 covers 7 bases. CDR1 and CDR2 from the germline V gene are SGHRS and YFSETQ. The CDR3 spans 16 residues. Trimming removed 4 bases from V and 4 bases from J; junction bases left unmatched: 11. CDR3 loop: CASSTTRTGGYNEQFF. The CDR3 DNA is TGCGCCAGCAGCACGACACGGACGGGAGGATACAATGAGCAGTTCTTC. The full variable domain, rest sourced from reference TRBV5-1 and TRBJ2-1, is KAGVTQTPRYLIKTRGQQVTLSCSPISGHRSVSWYQQTPGQGLQFLFEYFSETQRNKGNFPGRFSGRQFSNSRSEMNVSTLELGDSALYLCASSTTRTGGYNEQFFGPGTRLTVL.

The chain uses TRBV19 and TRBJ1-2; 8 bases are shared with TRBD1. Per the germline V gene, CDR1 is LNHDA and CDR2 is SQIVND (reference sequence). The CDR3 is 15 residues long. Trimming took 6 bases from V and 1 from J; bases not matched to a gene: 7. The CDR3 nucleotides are TGTGCCAGTAGATCACAGGGGGGGTATAACTATGGCTACACCTTC. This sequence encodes CASRSQGGYNYGYTF.

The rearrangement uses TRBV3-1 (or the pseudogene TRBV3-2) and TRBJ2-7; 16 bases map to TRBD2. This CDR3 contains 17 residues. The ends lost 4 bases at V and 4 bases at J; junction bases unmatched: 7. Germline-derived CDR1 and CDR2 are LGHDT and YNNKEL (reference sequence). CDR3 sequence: CASSLGTSGGEFYEQYF. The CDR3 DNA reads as TGTGCCAGCAGCCTCGGGACTAGCGGGGGGGAATTTTACGAGCAGTACTTC.

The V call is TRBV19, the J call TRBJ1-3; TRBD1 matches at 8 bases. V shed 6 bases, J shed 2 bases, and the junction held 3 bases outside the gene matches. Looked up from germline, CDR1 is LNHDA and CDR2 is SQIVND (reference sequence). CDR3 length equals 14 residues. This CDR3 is CASSDRGTGNTIYF. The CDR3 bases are TGTGCCAGTAGCGACAGGGGTACTGGAAACACCATATATTTT.

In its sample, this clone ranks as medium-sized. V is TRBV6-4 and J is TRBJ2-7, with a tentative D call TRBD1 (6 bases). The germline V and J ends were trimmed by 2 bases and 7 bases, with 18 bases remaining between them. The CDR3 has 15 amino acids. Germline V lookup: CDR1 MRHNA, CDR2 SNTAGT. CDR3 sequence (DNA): TGTGCCAGCAGTGACCCGCCTAACAGGGTAGGGGAGCAGTACTTC. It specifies CASSDPPNRVGEQYF.

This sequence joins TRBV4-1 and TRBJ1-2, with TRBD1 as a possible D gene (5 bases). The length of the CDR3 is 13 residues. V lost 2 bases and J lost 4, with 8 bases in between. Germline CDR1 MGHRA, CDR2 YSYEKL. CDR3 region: CASSQTDSYGYTF. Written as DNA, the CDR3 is TGCGCCAGCAGCCAAACCGACAGCTATGGCTACACCTTC.

CDR3 nucleotide sequence: TGTGCCAGCAGCCAAACCGGGACAAACTATGGCTACACCTTC. Translated: CASSQTGTNYGYTF. V usage is TRBV6-6 and J usage is TRBJ1-2; the D gene is possibly TRBD1 (6 bases). Germline assignment: CDR1 MNHNY and CDR2 SVGAGI (reference sequence). The CDR3 spans 14 residues. The V end was cut by 6 bases, the J end by 2 bases, with 13 bases between.

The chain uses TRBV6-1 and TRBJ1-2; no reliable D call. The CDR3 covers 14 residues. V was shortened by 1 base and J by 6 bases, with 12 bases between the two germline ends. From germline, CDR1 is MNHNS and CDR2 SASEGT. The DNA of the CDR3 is TGTGCCAGCAGTGAAGGGAACAGTCTCCATGGCTACACCTTC. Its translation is CASSEGNSLHGYTF.

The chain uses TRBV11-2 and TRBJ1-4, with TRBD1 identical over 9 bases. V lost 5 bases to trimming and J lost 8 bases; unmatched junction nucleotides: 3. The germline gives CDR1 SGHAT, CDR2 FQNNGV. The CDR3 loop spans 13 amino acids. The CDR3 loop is CASSPGTGEKLFF. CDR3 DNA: TGTGCCAGCAGCCCGGGGACAGGGGAAAAACTGTTTTTT.

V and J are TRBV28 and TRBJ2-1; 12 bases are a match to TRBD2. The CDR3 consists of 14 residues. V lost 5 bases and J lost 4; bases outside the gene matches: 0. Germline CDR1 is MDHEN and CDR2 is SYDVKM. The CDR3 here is CASSTSGGYNEQFF. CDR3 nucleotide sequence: TGTGCCAGCAGTACTAGCGGGGGGTACAATGAGCAGTTCTTC. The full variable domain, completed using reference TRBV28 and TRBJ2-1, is DVKVTQSSRYLVKRTGEKVFLECVQDMDHENMFWYRQDPGLGLRLIYFSYDVKMKEKGDIPEGYSVSREKKERFSLILESASTNQTSMYLCASSTSGGYNEQFFGPGTRLTVL.

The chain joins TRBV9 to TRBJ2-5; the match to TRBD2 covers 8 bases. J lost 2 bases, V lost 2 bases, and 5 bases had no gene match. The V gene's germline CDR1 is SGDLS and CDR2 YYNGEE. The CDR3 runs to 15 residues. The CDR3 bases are TGTGCCAGCAGCGTTGAGGCTAGCGGGCAAGAGACCCAGTACTTC. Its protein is CASSVEASGQETQYF.